This T cell receptor (beta chain) was sequenced for a study of T-cell memory formation after mild COVID-19. Trimming took off 7 bases at V and 2 bases at J, with 29 bases between the two ends. This CDR3 has 18 amino acids. Germline V gene lookup returns CDR1 SQVTM and CDR2 ANQGSEA. Constant-segment primers and 5'RACE yielded cDNA libraries for TCR alpha and TCR beta, each carrying sample barcodes and UMIs. TCRdb processed the 5' RACE reads anew with MiXCR; each CDR3 protein has one entry. The sample holds 120,000 to 150,000 distinct CDR3 sequences, around 15% seen once. This clonotype came up a few times.

The source material was PBMCs or a T cell subset sorted from them (not recorded which). The source of this sequence is an adult woman who had mild COVID-19 (a few samples of this study predate the infection). Cell type and time point are not known. The chain has TRBV29-1 and TRBJ2-5; D uncertain. CDR3 residues: CSGRGWPSLVLPQETQYF. CDR3 bases: TGCAGCGGCCGAGGTTGGCCCTCTTTGGTCCTTCCACAAGAGACCCAGTACTTC.